The sequence of this TCR beta chain was determined in a study of T cell repertoires in cytomegalovirus infection. Study overall: Public TCR beta signature analysis indicated the presence of both CMV infection and matching HLA type. Notes on the study in general: Dominating the ex vivo response were HLA-C-restricted CMV-specific TCR beta clonotypes. CMV carriers with the relevant HLA were identified by cumulative public TCR beta family frequency.

One entry per CDR3 protein results from TCRdb running MiXCR on the reads. The table records around 210,000 distinct CDR3 sequences, around 6.6% of them present only once. The V gene lost 5 bases and the J gene lost 6 bases, with 7 bases spanning the gap. The CDR3 runs to 11 residues. Germline-derived CDR1 and CDR2 are MDHEN and SYDVKM. This clonotype has at least ten counts. Its specificity is not known. The chain is built from TRBV28 and TRBJ1-1; D is ambiguous. This TCR came from a human donor in good health (CMV status not recorded). Some clones in this sample may be carry-over from other donors' samples. Sequencing input: PBMCs. As DNA, the CDR3 is TGTGCCAGCAGTCTCATGGCTGAAGCTTTCTTT. Translation gives CASSLMAEAFF. The complete variable domain, with remaining parts taken from reference TRBV28 and TRBJ1-1, reads DVKVTQSSRYLVKRTGEKVFLECVQDMDHENMFWYRQDPGLGLRLIYFSYDVKMKEKGDIPEGYSVSREKKERFSLILESASTNQTSMYLCASSLMAEAFFGQGTRLTVV.